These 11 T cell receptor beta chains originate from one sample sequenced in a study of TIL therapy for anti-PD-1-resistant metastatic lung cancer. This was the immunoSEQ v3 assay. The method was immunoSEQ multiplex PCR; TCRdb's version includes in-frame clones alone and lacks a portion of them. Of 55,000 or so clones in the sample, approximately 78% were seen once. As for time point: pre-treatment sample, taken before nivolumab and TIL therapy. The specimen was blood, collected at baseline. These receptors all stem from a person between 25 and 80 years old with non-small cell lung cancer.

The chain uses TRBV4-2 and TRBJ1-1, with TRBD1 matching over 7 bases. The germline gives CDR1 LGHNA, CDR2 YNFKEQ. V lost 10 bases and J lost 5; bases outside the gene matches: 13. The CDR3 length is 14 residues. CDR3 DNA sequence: TGTGCCACTTCGCAGGGGGATTTGCGGACTGAAGCTTTCTTT. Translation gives CATSQGDLRTEAFF.

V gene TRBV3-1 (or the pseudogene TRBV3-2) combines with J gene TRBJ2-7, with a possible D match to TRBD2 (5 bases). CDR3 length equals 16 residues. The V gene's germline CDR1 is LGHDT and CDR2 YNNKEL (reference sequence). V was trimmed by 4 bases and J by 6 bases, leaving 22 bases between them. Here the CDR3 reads CASSPTNNVWRSEQYF. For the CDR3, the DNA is TGTGCCAGCAGCCCCACAAACAACGTCTGGAGGTCCGAGCAGTACTTC.

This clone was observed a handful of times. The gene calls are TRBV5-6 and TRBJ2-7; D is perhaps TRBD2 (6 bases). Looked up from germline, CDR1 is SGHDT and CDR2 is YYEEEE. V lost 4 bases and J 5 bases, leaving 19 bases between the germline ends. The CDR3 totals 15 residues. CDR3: CASSRRASSAHEQYF. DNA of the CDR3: TGTGCCAGCAGCCGGCGGGCGTCTAGCGCTCACGAGCAGTACTTC.

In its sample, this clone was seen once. CDR3: CASSINRELPSYEQYF. Written as DNA, the CDR3 is TGTGCCAGCAGTATCAACAGGGAACTACCATCCTACGAGCAGTACTTC. J is TRBJ2-7 and V is TRBV28, with D possibly being TRBD1 (6 bases). CDR3 length: 16 residues. CDR1 is MDHEN and CDR2 is SYDVKM in the germline V gene. V was cut by 5 bases and J by 1 base, with 18 bases left in between. Drawing the rest from reference TRBV28 and TRBJ2-7, the complete variable domain is DVKVTQSSRYLVKRTGEKVFLECVQDMDHENMFWYRQDPGLGLRLIYFSYDVKMKEKGDIPEGYSVSREKKERFSLILESASTNQTSMYLCASSINRELPSYEQYFGPGTRLTVT.

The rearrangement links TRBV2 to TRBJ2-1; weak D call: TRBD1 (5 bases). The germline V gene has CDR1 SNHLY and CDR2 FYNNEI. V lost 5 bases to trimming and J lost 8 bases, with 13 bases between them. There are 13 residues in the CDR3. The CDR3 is CASSRDSFDEQFF. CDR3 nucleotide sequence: TGTGCCAGCAGTCGAGACAGCTTCGATGAGCAGTTCTTC.

The CDR3 DNA is TGTGCCAGCAGTTTAGTCGGGACTACCTACAATGAGCAGTTCTTC. Its translation: CASSLVGTTYNEQFF. This sequence joins TRBV28 and TRBJ2-1; 7 bases map to TRBD2. The CDR3 has 15 residues. V was clipped by 2 bases and J by 2 bases; unmatched bases: 3. Germline V gene lookup returns CDR1 MDHEN and CDR2 SYDVKM.

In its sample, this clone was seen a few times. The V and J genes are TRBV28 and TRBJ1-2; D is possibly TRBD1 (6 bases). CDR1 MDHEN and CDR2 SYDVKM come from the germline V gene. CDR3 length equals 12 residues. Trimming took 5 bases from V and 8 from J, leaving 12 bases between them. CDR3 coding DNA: TGTGCCAGCAGTCTACAGGGCAGCGGCTACACCTTC. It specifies CASSLQGSGYTF.

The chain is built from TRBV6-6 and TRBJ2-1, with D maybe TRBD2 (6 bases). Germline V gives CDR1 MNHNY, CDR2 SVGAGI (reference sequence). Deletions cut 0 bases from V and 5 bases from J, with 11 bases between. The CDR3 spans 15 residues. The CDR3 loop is CASSYSGSGNNEQFF. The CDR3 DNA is TGTGCCAGCAGTTACTCGGGTAGCGGAAACAATGAGCAGTTCTTC.

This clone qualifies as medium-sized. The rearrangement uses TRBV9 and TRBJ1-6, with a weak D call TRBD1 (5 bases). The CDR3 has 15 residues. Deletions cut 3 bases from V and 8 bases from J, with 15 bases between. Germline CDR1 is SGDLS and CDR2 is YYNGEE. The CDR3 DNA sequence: TGTGCCAGCAGCGCCTCCTTACCGGGGGATTCACCCCTCCACTTT. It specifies CASSASLPGDSPLHF.

The CDR3 sequence is CASSLSVRESSYEQYF. CDR3 nucleotide sequence: TGTGCCAGCAGCTTATCCGTGAGGGAGAGCTCCTACGAGCAGTACTTC. The genes are TRBV11-2 and TRBJ2-7, with a possible D match to TRBD2 (5 bases). Germline V gene sequence: CDR1 SGHAT, CDR2 FQNNGV. The CDR3 runs to 16 residues. V lost 2 bases to trimming and J lost 0 bases, with 14 bases between them.

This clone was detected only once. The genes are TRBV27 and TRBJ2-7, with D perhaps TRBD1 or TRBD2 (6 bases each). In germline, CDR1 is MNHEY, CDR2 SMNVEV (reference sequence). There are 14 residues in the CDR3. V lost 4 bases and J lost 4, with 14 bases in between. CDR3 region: CASSSQGLGYEQYF. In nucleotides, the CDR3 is TGTGCCAGCAGTTCACAGGGACTCGGATACGAGCAGTACTTC.